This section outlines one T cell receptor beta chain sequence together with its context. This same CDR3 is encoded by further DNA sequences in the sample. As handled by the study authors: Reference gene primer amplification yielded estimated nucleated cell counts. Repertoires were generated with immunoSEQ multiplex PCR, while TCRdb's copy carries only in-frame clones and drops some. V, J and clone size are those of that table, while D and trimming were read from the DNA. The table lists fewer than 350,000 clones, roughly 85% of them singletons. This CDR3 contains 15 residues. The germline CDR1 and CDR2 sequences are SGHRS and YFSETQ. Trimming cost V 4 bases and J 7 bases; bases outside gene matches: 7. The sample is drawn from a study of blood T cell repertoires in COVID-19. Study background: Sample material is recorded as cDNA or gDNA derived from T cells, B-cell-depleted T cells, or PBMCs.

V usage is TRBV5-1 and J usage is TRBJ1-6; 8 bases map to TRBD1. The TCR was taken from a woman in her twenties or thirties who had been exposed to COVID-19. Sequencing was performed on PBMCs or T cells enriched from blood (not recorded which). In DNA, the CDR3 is TGCGCCAGCAGCAGGGAGGGACAGGACAATTCACCCCTCCACTTT. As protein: CASSREGQDNSPLHF.